This T cell receptor beta chain was captured in a study of blood T cell repertoires in COVID-19. Across the whole study: Spain, Italy and the United States supplied samples that represented acute and convalescent COVID-19. Nucleic acid was either cDNA or gDNA, and it came from T cells, B-cell-depleted T cells, or PBMCs.

In the study's own analysis: Reference gene primer amplification in the assay estimated nucleated cell counts. Clones were sequenced by immunoSEQ multiplex PCR, and TCRdb holds only the in-frame ones, with some missing. The V and J calls and clone size are taken from that table; D and trimming were inferred from the DNA. The profile shows a few hundred thousand clones, about 82% of them singletons. This CDR3 region has 14 residues. V lost 5 bases and J 8 bases, leaving 18 bases between the germline ends. Per the germline V gene, CDR1 is SNHLY and CDR2 is FYNNEI. The J gene is TRBJ1-2, the V gene TRBV2; D is unclear. Material: peripheral blood. The receptor was derived from an elderly man with acute or convalescent COVID-19. The CDR3 DNA sequence: TGTGCCAGCAGTCGGGAACATAGGTCCTACGGCTACACCTTC. This codes for CASSREHRSYGYTF.